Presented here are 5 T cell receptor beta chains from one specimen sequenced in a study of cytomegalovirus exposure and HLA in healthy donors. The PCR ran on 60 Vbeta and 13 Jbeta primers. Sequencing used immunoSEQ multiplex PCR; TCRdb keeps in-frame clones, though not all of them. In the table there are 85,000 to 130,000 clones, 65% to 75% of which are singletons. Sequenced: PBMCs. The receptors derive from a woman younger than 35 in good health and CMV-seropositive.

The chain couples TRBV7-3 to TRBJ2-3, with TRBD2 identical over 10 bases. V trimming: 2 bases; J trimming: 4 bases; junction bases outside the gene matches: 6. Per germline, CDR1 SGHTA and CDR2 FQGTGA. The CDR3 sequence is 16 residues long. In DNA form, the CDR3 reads TGTGCCAGCAGCTTAGGCCTAGCGGGAGTCTCAGATACGCAGTATTTT. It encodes CASSLGLAGVSDTQYF.

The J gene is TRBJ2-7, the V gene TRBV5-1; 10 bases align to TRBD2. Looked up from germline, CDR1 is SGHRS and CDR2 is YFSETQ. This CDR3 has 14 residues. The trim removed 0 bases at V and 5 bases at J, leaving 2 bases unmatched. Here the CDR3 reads CASSLVLAGDEQYF. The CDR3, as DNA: TGCGCCAGCAGCTTGGTTCTAGCGGGGGACGAGCAGTACTTC.

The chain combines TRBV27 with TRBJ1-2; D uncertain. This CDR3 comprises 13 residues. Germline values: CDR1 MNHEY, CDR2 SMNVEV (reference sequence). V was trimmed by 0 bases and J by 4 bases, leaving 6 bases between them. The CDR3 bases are TGTGCCAGCAGTTTATCGCGGTTCTATGGCTACACCTTC. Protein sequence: CASSLSRFYGYTF.

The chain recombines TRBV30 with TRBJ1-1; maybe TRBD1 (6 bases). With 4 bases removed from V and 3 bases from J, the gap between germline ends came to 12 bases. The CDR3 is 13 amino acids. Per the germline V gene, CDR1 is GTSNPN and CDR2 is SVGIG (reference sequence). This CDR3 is CAWTTGMDTEAFF. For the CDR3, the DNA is TGTGCCTGGACTACAGGGATGGACACTGAAGCTTTCTTT. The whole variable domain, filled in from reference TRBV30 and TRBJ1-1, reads SQTIHQWPATLVQPVGSPLSLECTVEGTSNPNLYWYRQAAGRGLQLLFYSVGIGQISSEVPQNLSASRPQDRQFILSSKKLLLSDSGFYLCAWTTGMDTEAFFGQGTRLTVV.

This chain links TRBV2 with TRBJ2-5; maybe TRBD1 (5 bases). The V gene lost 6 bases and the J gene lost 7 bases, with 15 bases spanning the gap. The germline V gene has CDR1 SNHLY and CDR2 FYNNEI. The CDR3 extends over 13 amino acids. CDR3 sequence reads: CASRPGAPWTQYF. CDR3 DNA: TGTGCCAGCAGACCTGGGGCCCCCTGGACCCAGTACTTC.